This TCR beta chain derives from a study of CD8 T cells in Susac syndrome. This CDR3 is 15 amino acids long. Germline loops: CDR1 SGHRS, CDR2 YFSETQ. V gave up 1 base and J gave up 3 bases, with 12 bases separating them. With random hexamers, 0.5 to 1 ug RNA was reverse transcribed. TCRdb reprocessed the immunoSEQ multiplex PCR reads with MiXCR, giving one entry per CDR3 protein. This table has 180,000 or so distinct CDR3 sequences, around 94% appearing once. This clonotype was recorded only once. Sequencing was done on a sample of CD4+ T cells from PBMCs. The rearrangement joins TRBV5-1 to TRBJ2-3; TRBD1 might be the D (5 bases). This TCR came from a human donor in good health. The DNA for the CDR3 is TGCGCCAGCAGCTTGCGGTCCCAGGGTACAGATACGCAGTATTTT. It translates to CASSLRSQGTDTQYF.